Listed below are T cell receptor beta chains from one sample, sequenced in a study of blood T cell repertoires in COVID-19. This table comes from immunoSEQ multiplex PCR, and its TCRdb copy is limited to in-frame clones, with some not included. The data show some 240,000 clones, with 84% seen just once and about 1.5% held by the top ten. Sequenced material: peripheral blood. The receptors were gathered from a woman aged 40 to 49 who had recovered from COVID-19. Both conserved end residues are part of each CDR3. The D gene is left open where the match is weak. Not all rows give a size; the values are once, few, many and, for expanded clones, a class.

j_call: TRBJ1-1
d_call: TRBD1
v_call: TRBV18
clone_size: .
cdr3_nt: TGTGCCAGCTCACCCGCCGGACAGGGGGCCTTGAACACTGAAGCTTTCTTT
cdr3_aa: CASSPAGQGALNTEAFF

j_call: TRBJ1-3
d_call: TRBD1
v_call: TRBV27
clone_size: .
cdr3_nt: TGTGCCAGCAGTGAGCGACAGGGGGCAATTGGAAACACCATATATTTT
cdr3_aa: CASSERQGAIGNTIYF

j_call: TRBJ2-7
d_call: TRBD2
v_call: TRBV7-9
clone_size: .
cdr3_nt: TGTGCCAGCAGCCGGGAAAATAGCGGGGTAAACGAGCAGTACTTC
cdr3_aa: CASSRENSGVNEQYF

j_call: TRBJ2-7
d_call: .
v_call: TRBV11-2
clone_size: .
cdr3_nt: TGTGCCAGCAGCCCCGCCACTATGCGGCCCTACGAGCAGTACTTC
cdr3_aa: CASSPATMRPYEQYF

j_call: TRBJ1-4
d_call: .
v_call: TRBV19
clone_size: .
cdr3_nt: TGTGCCAGTAGTATAAGGAGGGGAGAAAATGAAAAACTGTTTTTT
cdr3_aa: CASSIRRGENEKLFF

j_call: TRBJ2-7
d_call: .
v_call: TRBV4-1
clone_size: .
cdr3_nt: TGCGCCAGCAGCCAGGGGGCGGGTGAGCAGTACTTC
cdr3_aa: CASSQGAGEQYF

j_call: TRBJ2-1
d_call: TRBD2
v_call: TRBV5-1
clone_size: .
cdr3_nt: TGCGCCAGCAGCTTTACACCGGGACTAGCGGGGGGATACAATGAGCAGTTCTTC
cdr3_aa: CASSFTPGLAGGYNEQFF

j_call: TRBJ1-2
d_call: .
v_call: TRBV12-3/TRBV12-4
clone_size: .
cdr3_nt: TGTGCCAGCAGATCTGACAGTGATGGCTACACCTTC
cdr3_aa: CASRSDSDGYTF

j_call: TRBJ2-7
d_call: .
v_call: TRBV6-5
clone_size: once
cdr3_nt: TGTGCCAGCAGTTACTCGGGGCAGAACGAGCAGTACTTC
cdr3_aa: CASSYSGQNEQYF

j_call: TRBJ1-1
d_call: .
v_call: TRBV11-1
clone_size: many
cdr3_nt: TGTGCCAGCAGATACGGCGGGGGTGAAGCTTTCTTT
cdr3_aa: CASRYGGGEAFF

j_call: TRBJ2-5
d_call: TRBD1
v_call: TRBV3-1/TRBV3-2
clone_size: .
cdr3_nt: TGTGCCAGCAGCCAAGTACAGGGGGCAGGAGAGACCCAGTACTTC
cdr3_aa: CASSQVQGAGETQYF

j_call: TRBJ1-5
d_call: TRBD1
v_call: TRBV27
clone_size: .
cdr3_nt: TGTGCCAGCAGTTCAGGGGGCAGGGGCAATCAGCCCCAGCATTTT
cdr3_aa: CASSSGGRGNQPQHF

j_call: TRBJ1-4
d_call: .
v_call: TRBV3-1/TRBV3-2
clone_size: .
cdr3_nt: TGTGCCAGCAGCCACGGACTAACCCCGTTTCGCCTGGAAAAACTGTTTTTT
cdr3_aa: CASSHGLTPFRLEKLFF

j_call: TRBJ1-2
d_call: .
v_call: TRBV5-6
clone_size: .
cdr3_nt: TGTGCCAGCAGCTTACAGGGCAACTATGGCTACACCTTC
cdr3_aa: CASSLQGNYGYTF

j_call: TRBJ2-7
d_call: .
v_call: TRBV5-6
clone_size: .
cdr3_nt: TGTGCCAGCAGCTTTTACGAGGTCTACGAGCAGTACTTC
cdr3_aa: CASSFYEVYEQYF

j_call: TRBJ2-1
d_call: .
v_call: TRBV7-2
clone_size: .
cdr3_nt: TGTGCCAGCAGCTCCGGAGTGGTCAATGAGCAGTTCTTC
cdr3_aa: CASSSGVVNEQFF

j_call: TRBJ2-5
d_call: .
v_call: TRBV7-3
clone_size: .
cdr3_nt: TGTGCCAGCAGCTTCCGCCCGGGGAGCCAAGAGACCCAGTACTTC
cdr3_aa: CASSFRPGSQETQYF

j_call: TRBJ1-1
d_call: TRBD1
v_call: TRBV7-6
clone_size: .
cdr3_nt: TGTGCCAGCAGCTTAGCCGGGACAGGGAGCACTGAAGCTTTCTTT
cdr3_aa: CASSLAGTGSTEAFF

j_call: TRBJ2-1
d_call: TRBD1
v_call: TRBV30
clone_size: .
cdr3_nt: TGTGCCTGGAGTGGAAGACAGGGGTTTTCGTATGAGCAGTTCTTC
cdr3_aa: CAWSGRQGFSYEQFF

j_call: TRBJ1-6
d_call: .
v_call: TRBV6-6
clone_size: .
cdr3_nt: TGTGCCAGCAGTTCGGACAATTTCTTCTCTTCACCCCTCCACTTT
cdr3_aa: CASSSDNFFSSPLHF

j_call: TRBJ1-1
d_call: TRBD1
v_call: TRBV4-2
clone_size: .
cdr3_nt: TGTGCCAGCAGCCAAAGGCCAGGGGGCCGGATCGGGAACACTGAAGCTTTCTTT
cdr3_aa: CASSQRPGGRIGNTEAFF

j_call: TRBJ1-3
d_call: .
v_call: TRBV5-1
clone_size: many
cdr3_nt: TGCGCCAGCAGCTTGGCAGGGTATGGAAACACCATATATTTT
cdr3_aa: CASSLAGYGNTIYF

j_call: TRBJ1-5
d_call: .
v_call: TRBV28
clone_size: .
cdr3_nt: TGTGCCAGCAGTTCCCCTAACTATCAGCCCCAGCATTTT
cdr3_aa: CASSSPNYQPQHF

j_call: TRBJ1-2
d_call: .
v_call: TRBV5-4
clone_size: .
cdr3_nt: TGTGCCAGCAGCTTGGTAGGGGAATATGGCTACACCTTC
cdr3_aa: CASSLVGEYGYTF

j_call: TRBJ1-2
d_call: TRBD1
v_call: TRBV7-9
clone_size: .
cdr3_nt: TGTGCCAGCAGCTTAGCAGGGGGCGCGGGCTATGGCTACACCTTC
cdr3_aa: CASSLAGGAGYGYTF

j_call: TRBJ1-6
d_call: .
v_call: TRBV7-9
clone_size: .
cdr3_nt: TGTGCCAGCAGCCTCCTCAATGAGGGATCACCCCTCCACTTT
cdr3_aa: CASSLLNEGSPLHF

j_call: TRBJ1-1
d_call: .
v_call: TRBV6-5
clone_size: .
cdr3_nt: TGTGCCAGCAGTTACGGGCGGGGAGTCAGAACTGAAGCTTTCTTT
cdr3_aa: CASSYGRGVRTEAFF

j_call: TRBJ2-6
d_call: .
v_call: TRBV30
clone_size: .
cdr3_nt: TGTGCCTGGGGGACATTGGGGGCCAACGTCCTGACTTTC
cdr3_aa: CAWGTLGANVLTF

j_call: TRBJ2-2
d_call: TRBD1
v_call: TRBV7-9
clone_size: .
cdr3_nt: TGTGCCAGCAGCATTCGAACAGGGGTTTCCTTGCCCGGGGAGCTGTTTTTT
cdr3_aa: CASSIRTGVSLPGELFF

j_call: TRBJ2-3
d_call: TRBD2
v_call: TRBV6-4
clone_size: .
cdr3_nt: TGTGCCAGCAGTGACACAGCGGGGAGCACAGATACGCAGTATTTT
cdr3_aa: CASSDTAGSTDTQYF

j_call: TRBJ1-6
d_call: .
v_call: TRBV12-3/TRBV12-4
clone_size: .
cdr3_nt: TGTGCCAGCAGCCTACCTAATTCACCCCTCCACTTT
cdr3_aa: CASSLPNSPLHF

j_call: TRBJ2-5
d_call: TRBD1
v_call: TRBV19
clone_size: .
cdr3_nt: TGTGCCAGTAGGTCTCGAGGACAGGGGACATCCCAAGAGACCCAGTACTTC
cdr3_aa: CASRSRGQGTSQETQYF

j_call: TRBJ1-2
d_call: .
v_call: TRBV5-1
clone_size: .
cdr3_nt: TGCGCCAGCAGCCTCTGGACAAGTCAAGGGGATGGCTACACCTTC
cdr3_aa: CASSLWTSQGDGYTF

j_call: TRBJ1-6
d_call: .
v_call: TRBV2
clone_size: few
cdr3_nt: TGTGCCAGCAGCCGGGATTCACCCCTCCACTTT
cdr3_aa: CASSRDSPLHF

j_call: TRBJ2-5
d_call: .
v_call: TRBV4-1
clone_size: .
cdr3_nt: TGCGCCAGCAGCCAGCCCCAGGGGCAAGAGACCCAGTACTTC
cdr3_aa: CASSQPQGQETQYF

j_call: TRBJ2-7
d_call: TRBD1
v_call: TRBV5-1
clone_size: few
cdr3_nt: TGCGCCAGCAGCTTGGCTTCAGGGGGCGCGAGGTTTGGTTACGAGCAGTACTTC
cdr3_aa: CASSLASGGARFGYEQYF

j_call: TRBJ2-5
d_call: TRBD2
v_call: TRBV5-4
clone_size: .
cdr3_nt: TGTGCCAGCAGCGGGGGGGGAGTAAAGGAGACCCAGTACTTC
cdr3_aa: CASSGGGVKETQYF

j_call: TRBJ2-3
d_call: TRBD2
v_call: TRBV5-4
clone_size: .
cdr3_nt: TGTGCCAGCAGCTCCCCAACCGGACTAGCAAGCACAGATACGCAGTATTTT
cdr3_aa: CASSSPTGLASTDTQYF

j_call: TRBJ2-3
d_call: .
v_call: TRBV7-6
clone_size: .
cdr3_nt: TGTGCCAGCAGCCTCTTTCAGTCAAGCACAGATACGCAGTATTTT
cdr3_aa: CASSLFQSSTDTQYF